This T cell receptor beta chain originates from a study of shared clonotypes between healthy human individuals. The protocol was immunoSEQ multiplex PCR, while the TCRdb copy is restricted to in-frame clones and leaves out a portion. Of 1,500,000 or so clones listed, approximately 98.5% are singletons. Germline loops: CDR1 LNHDA, CDR2 SQIVND (reference sequence). Trimming left V 4 bases short and J 8 bases short, with 12 bases between. This CDR3 has 13 residues. V is TRBV19 and J is TRBJ2-1; possibly TRBD1 or TRBD2 for D (5 bases each). This TCR derives from a man aged 25-45 years in good health. The sequencing sample was made of naive CD4+ T cells sorted from blood. This sample's subset: CD45RA+ positively selected. CDR3 sequence reads: CASSSVRGDEQFF. Written as DNA, the CDR3 is TGTGCCAGTAGTAGCGTCAGAGGGGATGAGCAGTTCTTC.